This T cell receptor (beta chain) was obtained from a study of T cell changes during pregnancy in multiple sclerosis. CDR1 is MGHRA and CDR2 is YSYEKL in the germline V gene. Trimming removed 1 base from V and 1 base from J, with 11 bases in between. The CDR3 extends over 15 amino acids. The assay was immunoSEQ multiplex PCR, and TCRdb's table has in-frame clones only and misses some. The sample holds tens of thousands of clones, approximately 94% seen once. This TCR was sampled from a female donor with multiple sclerosis, enrolled in a pregnancy study. The rearrangement joins TRBV4-1 to TRBJ2-7; D is perhaps TRBD2 (5 bases). Source: peripheral blood, taken in the third trimester of pregnancy. The CDR3 DNA sequence: TGCGCCAGCAGCCAAGTTCCTGGGAGTTCCTACGAGCAGTACTTC. Amino acid sequence: CASSQVPGSSYEQYF.